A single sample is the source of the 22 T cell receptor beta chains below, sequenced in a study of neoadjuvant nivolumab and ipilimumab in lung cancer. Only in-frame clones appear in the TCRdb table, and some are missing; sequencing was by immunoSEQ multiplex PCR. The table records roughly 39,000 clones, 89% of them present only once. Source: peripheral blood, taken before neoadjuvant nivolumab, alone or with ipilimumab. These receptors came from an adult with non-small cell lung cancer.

For the CDR3, the DNA is TGTGCCAGCAGTGACGCCGCAGGGAGTATGGAACTGTTTTTT. Residues: CASSDAAGSMELFF. The chain carries TRBV2 and TRBJ1-4; tentative D call: TRBD1 (5 bases). There are 14 residues in the CDR3. The V gene lost 3 bases and the J gene lost 12 bases, with 17 bases spanning the gap. Germline V gene lookup returns CDR1 SNHLY and CDR2 FYNNEI.

CDR3 DNA sequence: TGTGCCAGCAGCTCCTCGTTCAGGGGGCGGGCTGGGGCCAACGTCCTGACTTTC. It is translated as CASSSSFRGRAGANVLTF. The V gene is TRBV11-2, the J gene TRBJ2-6; 8 bases agree with TRBD1. The CDR3 sequence is 18 residues long. Trimming took 4 bases from V and 2 from J; bases not matched to a gene: 10. In germline, CDR1 is SGHAT, CDR2 FQNNGV.

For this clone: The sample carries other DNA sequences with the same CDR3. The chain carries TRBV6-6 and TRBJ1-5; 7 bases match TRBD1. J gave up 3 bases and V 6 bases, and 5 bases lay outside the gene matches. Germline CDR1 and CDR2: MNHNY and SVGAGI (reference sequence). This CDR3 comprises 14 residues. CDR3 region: CASSPGQINQPQHF. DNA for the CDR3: TGTGCCAGCAGCCCGGGACAGATCAATCAGCCCCAGCATTTT.

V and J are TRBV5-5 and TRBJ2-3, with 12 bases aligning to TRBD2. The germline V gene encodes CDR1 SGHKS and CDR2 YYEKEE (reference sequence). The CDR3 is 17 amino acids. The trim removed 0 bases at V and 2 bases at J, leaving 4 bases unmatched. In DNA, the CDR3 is TGTGCCAGCAGCTTGGGTCGGACTAGCGGGACCACAGATACGCAGTATTTT. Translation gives CASSLGRTSGTTDTQYF.

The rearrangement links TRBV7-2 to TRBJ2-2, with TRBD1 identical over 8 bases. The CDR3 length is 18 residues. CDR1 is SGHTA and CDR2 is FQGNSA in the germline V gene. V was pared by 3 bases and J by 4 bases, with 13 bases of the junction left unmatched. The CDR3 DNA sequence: TGTGCCAGCAGCTTCGCGACAGGGGCAGGGGTGGGCACCGGGGAGCTGTTTTTT. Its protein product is CASSFATGAGVGTGELFF.

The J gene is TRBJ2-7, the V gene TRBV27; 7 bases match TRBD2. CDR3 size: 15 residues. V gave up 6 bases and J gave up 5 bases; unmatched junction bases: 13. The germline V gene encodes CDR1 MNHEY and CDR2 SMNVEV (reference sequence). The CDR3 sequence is CASRTSASLADEQYF. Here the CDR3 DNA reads TGTGCCAGCAGAACTAGCGCTAGTTTGGCAGACGAGCAGTACTTC.

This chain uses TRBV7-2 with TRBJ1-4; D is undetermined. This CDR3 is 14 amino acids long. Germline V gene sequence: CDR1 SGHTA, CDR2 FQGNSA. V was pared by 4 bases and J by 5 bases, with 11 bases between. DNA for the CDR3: TGTGCCAGCAGCTCCGCCAGTTGGAATGAAAAACTGTTTTTT. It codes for CASSSASWNEKLFF.

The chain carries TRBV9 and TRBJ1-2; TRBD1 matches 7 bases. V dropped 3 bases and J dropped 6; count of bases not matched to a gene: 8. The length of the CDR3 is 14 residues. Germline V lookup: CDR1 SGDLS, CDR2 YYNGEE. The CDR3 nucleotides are TGTGCCAGCAGCGCTCCCGCGGGACAGCATGGCTACACCTTC. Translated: CASSAPAGQHGYTF.

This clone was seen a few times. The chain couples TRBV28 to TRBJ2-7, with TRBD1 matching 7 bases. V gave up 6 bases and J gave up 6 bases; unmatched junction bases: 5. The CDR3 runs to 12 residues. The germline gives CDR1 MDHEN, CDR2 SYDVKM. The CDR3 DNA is TGTGCCAGCAGCACGACAGGGAGCGAGCAGTACTTC. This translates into CASSTTGSEQYF.

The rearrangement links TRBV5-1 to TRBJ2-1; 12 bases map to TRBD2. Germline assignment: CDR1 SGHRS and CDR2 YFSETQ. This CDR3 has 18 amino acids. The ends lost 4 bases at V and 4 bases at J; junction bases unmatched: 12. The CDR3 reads CASSQLPPLAGGYNEQFF. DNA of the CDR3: TGCGCCAGCAGCCAACTCCCTCCCCTAGCGGGAGGGTACAATGAGCAGTTCTTC.

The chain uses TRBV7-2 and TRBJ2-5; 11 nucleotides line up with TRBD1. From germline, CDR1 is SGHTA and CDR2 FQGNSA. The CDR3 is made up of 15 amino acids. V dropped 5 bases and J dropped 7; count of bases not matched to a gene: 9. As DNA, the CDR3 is TGTGCCAGCAGCCCCCCCGGGGGGACAGGGGGGACCCAGTACTTC. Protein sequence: CASSPPGGTGGTQYF. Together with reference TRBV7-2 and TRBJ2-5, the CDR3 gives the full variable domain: GAGVSQSPSNKVTEKGKDVELRCDPISGHTALYWYRQSLGQGLEFLIYFQGNSAPDKSGLPSDRFSAERTGGSVSTLTIQRTQQEDSAVYLCASSPPGGTGGTQYFGPGTRLLVL.

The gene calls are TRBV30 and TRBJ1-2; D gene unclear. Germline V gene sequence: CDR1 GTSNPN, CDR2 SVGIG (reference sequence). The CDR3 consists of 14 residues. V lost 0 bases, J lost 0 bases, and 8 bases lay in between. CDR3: CAWSVSRTNYGYTF. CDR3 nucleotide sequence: TGTGCCTGGAGTGTATCCCGGACTAACTATGGCTACACCTTC.

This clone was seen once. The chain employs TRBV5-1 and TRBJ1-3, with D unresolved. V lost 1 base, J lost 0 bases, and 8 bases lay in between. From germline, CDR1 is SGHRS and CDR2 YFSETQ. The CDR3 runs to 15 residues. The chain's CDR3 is CASSLLGYSGNTIYF. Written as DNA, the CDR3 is TGCGCCAGCAGCTTGTTAGGATACTCTGGAAACACCATATATTTT.

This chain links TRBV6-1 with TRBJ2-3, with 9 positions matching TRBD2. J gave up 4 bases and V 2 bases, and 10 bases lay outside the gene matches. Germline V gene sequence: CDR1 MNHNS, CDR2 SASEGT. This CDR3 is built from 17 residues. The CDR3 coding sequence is TGTGCCAGCAGTGAAAGACCCGGGACTAGCTTCCCAGATACGCAGTATTTT. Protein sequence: CASSERPGTSFPDTQYF.

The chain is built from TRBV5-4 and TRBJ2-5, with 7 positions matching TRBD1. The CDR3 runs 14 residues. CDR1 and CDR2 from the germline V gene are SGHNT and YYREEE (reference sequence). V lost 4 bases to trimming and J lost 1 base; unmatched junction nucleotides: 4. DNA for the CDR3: TGTGCCAGCAGCAACCGACAGGGCCAAGAGACCCAGTACTTC. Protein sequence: CASSNRQGQETQYF.

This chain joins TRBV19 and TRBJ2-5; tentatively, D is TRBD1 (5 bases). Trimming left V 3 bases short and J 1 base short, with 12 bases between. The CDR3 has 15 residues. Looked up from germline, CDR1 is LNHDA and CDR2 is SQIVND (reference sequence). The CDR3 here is CASSMTRVAQETQYF. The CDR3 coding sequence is TGTGCCAGTAGTATGACCAGGGTGGCCCAAGAGACCCAGTACTTC.

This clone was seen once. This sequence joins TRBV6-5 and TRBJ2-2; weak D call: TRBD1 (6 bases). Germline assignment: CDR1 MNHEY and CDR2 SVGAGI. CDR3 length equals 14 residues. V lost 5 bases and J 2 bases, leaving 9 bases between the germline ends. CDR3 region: CASSTGTNTGELFF. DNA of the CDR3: TGTGCCAGCAGTACCGGGACAAACACCGGGGAGCTGTTTTTT.

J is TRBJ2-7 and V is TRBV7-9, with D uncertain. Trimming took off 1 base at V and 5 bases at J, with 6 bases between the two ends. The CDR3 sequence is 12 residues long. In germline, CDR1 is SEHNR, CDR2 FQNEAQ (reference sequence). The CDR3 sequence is CASSLGLDEQYF. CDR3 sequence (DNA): TGTGCCAGCAGCTTAGGGTTGGACGAGCAGTACTTC.

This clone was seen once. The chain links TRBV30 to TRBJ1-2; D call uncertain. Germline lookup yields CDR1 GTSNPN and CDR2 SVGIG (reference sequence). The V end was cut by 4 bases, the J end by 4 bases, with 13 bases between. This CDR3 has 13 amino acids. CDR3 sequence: CAWTPPVGYGYTF. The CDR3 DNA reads TGTGCCTGGACGCCCCCGGTGGGCTATGGCTACACCTTC.

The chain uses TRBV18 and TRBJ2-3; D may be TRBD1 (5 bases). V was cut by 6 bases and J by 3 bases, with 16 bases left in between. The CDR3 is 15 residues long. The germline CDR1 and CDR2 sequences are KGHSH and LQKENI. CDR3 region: CASSRSSRETDTQYF. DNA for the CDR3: TGTGCCAGCTCGCGGTCATCCAGGGAAACAGATACGCAGTATTTT. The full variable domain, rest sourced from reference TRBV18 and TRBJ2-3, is NAGVMQNPRHLVRRRGQEARLRCSPMKGHSHVYWYRQLPEEGLKFMVYLQKENIIDESGMPKERFSAEFPKEGPSILRIQQVVRGDSAAYFCASSRSSRETDTQYFGPGTRLTVL.

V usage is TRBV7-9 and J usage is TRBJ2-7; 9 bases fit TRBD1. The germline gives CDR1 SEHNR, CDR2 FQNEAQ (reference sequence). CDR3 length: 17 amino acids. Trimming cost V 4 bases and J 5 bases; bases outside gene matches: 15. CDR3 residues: CASSSRPGQGSSHEQYF. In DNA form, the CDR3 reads TGTGCCAGCAGCTCCCGACCCGGACAGGGGTCGTCCCACGAGCAGTACTTC.

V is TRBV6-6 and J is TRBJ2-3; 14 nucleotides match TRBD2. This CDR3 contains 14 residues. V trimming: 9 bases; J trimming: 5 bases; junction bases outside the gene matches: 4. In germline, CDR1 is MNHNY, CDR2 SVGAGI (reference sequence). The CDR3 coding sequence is TGTGCCAGTGGGACTAGCGGGGGAAAAGATACGCAGTATTTT. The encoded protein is CASGTSGGKDTQYF.